Below, one T cell receptor (beta chain) is given with its context. Antigen unknown. Germline trimming cut 3 bases from V and 6 bases from J; bases unmatched to any gene: 3. Germline V gene lookup returns CDR1 LNHNV and CDR2 YYDKDF (reference sequence). The CDR3 has 16 residues. The sample belongs to a study of shared clonotypes between healthy human individuals. From CD4+ cells came CD45RA+ naive and CD45RA-negative memory subsets. Sorted-subset replicate PCR reactions were performed with about 200 ng DNA, corresponding to about 32,000 T cell genomes. Here immunoSEQ multiplex PCR was the method, and the copy in TCRdb shows in-frame clones only, minus some. The table has 2 million to 3 million clones, around nine tenths seen once. Study-wide results and limits: Generally, naive subsets (rather than memory subsets) showed larger estimated richness.

What was sequenced was naive CD4+ T cells sorted from blood. Subset in this sample: CD45RA+ positively selected. The chain carries TRBV15 and TRBJ2-2; 14 bases are shared with TRBD2. This TCR derives from a man younger than 35 in good health. The CDR3 DNA sequence: TGTGCCACCAGCAGGGGGGGACTAGCGGGAGCCGGGGAGCTGTTTTTT. This gives the protein CATSRGGLAGAGELFF.